These 14 T cell receptor beta chains came from one sample sequenced in a study of blood T cell repertoires in COVID-19. Profiled with immunoSEQ multiplex PCR; TCRdb holds only in-frame clones, not every one. In the table there are 75,000 to 100,000 clones, nearly 85% of which are singletons. Input material: peripheral blood. The receptors stem from an elderly woman with acute or convalescent COVID-19.

The V and J genes are TRBV5-4 and TRBJ1-6; 8 bases match TRBD1. Germline V gene sequence: CDR1 SGHNT, CDR2 YYREEE (reference sequence). Trimming took 1 base from V and 6 from J; bases not matched to a gene: 6. This CDR3 contains 16 residues. CDR3 region: CASSLPQTGANSPLHF. For the CDR3, the DNA is TGTGCCAGCAGCTTGCCCCAGACAGGGGCTAATTCACCCCTCCACTTT.

This chain uses TRBV5-1 with TRBJ1-3; 10 bases map to TRBD1. The CDR3 sequence is 15 residues long. The junction had 4 bases not matched to a gene; V was cut back by 4 bases and J by 3 bases. CDR1 and CDR2 (germline): SGHRS, YFSETQ. The CDR3 coding sequence is TGCGCCAGCAGCCTAGACAGGGGGCTTGGAAACACCATATATTTT. Translated: CASSLDRGLGNTIYF.

V is TRBV2 and J is TRBJ2-3; TRBD2 matches at 10 bases. The CDR3 sequence is 13 residues long. The germline V gene has CDR1 SNHLY and CDR2 FYNNEI. J was trimmed by 5 bases and V by 10 bases; bases with no gene match: 6. In nucleotides, the CDR3 is TGTGCCATCACTAGCGGGATTATAGATACGCAGTATTTT. Translated, it gives CAITSGIIDTQYF.

V gene TRBV6-1 combines with J gene TRBJ1-3, with TRBD1 matching over 7 bases. Trimming at V came to 0 bases and at J to 4 bases, leaving 3 bases not matched to a gene. CDR1 and CDR2 (germline): MNHNS, SASEGT. This CDR3 spans 15 amino acids. The CDR3 here is CASSEARGHGNTIYF. The CDR3 bases are TGTGCCAGCAGTGAAGCGAGGGGGCACGGAAACACCATATATTTT.

This chain joins TRBV27 and TRBJ2-1; D may be TRBD2 (6 bases). V lost 4 bases and J lost 5, with 18 bases in between. This CDR3 is built from 16 residues. Per germline, CDR1 MNHEY and CDR2 SMNVEV (reference sequence). The chain's CDR3 is CASSSPGSGEHNEQFF. The CDR3 DNA reads TGTGCCAGCAGTTCCCCGGGTAGCGGAGAACACAATGAGCAGTTCTTC.

The rearrangement links TRBV11-3 to TRBJ1-1; 10 nucleotides line up with TRBD1. V dropped 5 bases and J dropped 0; count of bases not matched to a gene: 9. The CDR3 is 17 residues long. Germline CDR1 is SGHNT and CDR2 is YENEEA. In nucleotides, the CDR3 is TGTGCCAGCAGCGCCCCCGGGACAGGGGCGATGAACACTGAAGCTTTCTTT. This codes for CASSAPGTGAMNTEAFF.

The gene calls are TRBV6-2 or TRBV6-3 and TRBJ2-5, with D unresolved. Germline-derived CDR1 and CDR2 are MNHEY and SVGEGT. The ends were cut back, 5 bases at V and 4 bases at J, with 11 bases in the middle. There are 13 residues in the CDR3. The CDR3 loop is CASSHLPRETQYF. The CDR3 region has the DNA TGTGCCAGCAGTCATCTTCCCAGAGAGACCCAGTACTTC.

The chain employs TRBV6-5 and TRBJ1-2; 8 bases are a match to TRBD1. CDR3 length equals 13 residues. Germline V gene data show CDR1 as MNHEY and CDR2 as SVGAGI. V lost 9 bases to trimming and J lost 4 bases; unmatched junction nucleotides: 7. The CDR3 here is CASQGALGYGYTF. CDR3 sequence (DNA): TGTGCCAGTCAGGGGGCGCTGGGCTATGGCTACACCTTC.

The gene calls are TRBV6-5 and TRBJ2-3, with a weak D call TRBD2 (5 bases). The CDR3 contains 16 residues. Trimming took off 2 bases at V and 1 base at J, with 13 bases between the two ends. Looked up from germline, CDR1 is MNHEY and CDR2 is SVGAGI. The CDR3 DNA reads TGTGCCAGCAGTTACGGGAGTGGGAGCGGCACAGATACGCAGTATTTT. Translation gives CASSYGSGSGTDTQYF.

The rearrangement links TRBV11-3 to TRBJ2-7; the match to TRBD2 covers 7 bases. The CDR3 is made up of 17 amino acids. Germline loops: CDR1 SGHNT, CDR2 YENEEA. Losses at the gene ends were 3 bases for V and 3 bases for J; bases not matched to a gene: 14. The CDR3 protein is CASSFAPTSENYYEQYF. In nucleotides, the CDR3 is TGTGCCAGCAGCTTCGCTCCAACTAGCGAAAATTACTACGAGCAGTACTTC.

The chain combines TRBV7-2 with TRBJ2-5, with TRBD2 matching 12 bases. The V and J ends lost 3 bases and 4 bases, in that order; junction bases with no gene match: 0. Germline V CDR1 and CDR2: SGHTA, FQGNSA. CDR3 size: 14 residues. This CDR3 reads CASSLTSGRETQYF. CDR3 in DNA: TGTGCCAGCAGCTTGACTAGCGGGAGAGAGACCCAGTACTTC.

The CDR3 loop reads CASSKLAGGADTQYF. The CDR3 DNA reads as TGTGCCAGCAGTAAACTAGCGGGAGGGGCAGATACGCAGTATTTT. The chain couples TRBV28 to TRBJ2-3; the match to TRBD2 covers 13 bases. V shed 5 bases, J shed 4 bases, and the junction held 3 bases outside the gene matches. Germline V gene data show CDR1 as MDHEN and CDR2 as SYDVKM. CDR3 length: 15 amino acids.

The chain joins TRBV23-1 to TRBJ2-7, with D maybe TRBD1 (6 bases). TRBV23-1 is labeled an ORF, and its function is uncertain. The CDR3 totals 14 residues. V was trimmed by 3 bases and J by 5 bases, leaving 14 bases between them. The CDR3 protein is CASSHPRQDNEQYF. CDR3 coding DNA: TGCGCCAGCAGTCATCCAAGACAGGACAACGAGCAGTACTTC.

V and J are TRBV7-9 and TRBJ2-7; 8 nucleotides line up with TRBD2. The V segment lost 1 base and the J segment 2 bases; nucleotides outside the gene matches: 7. The CDR3 is 16 amino acids. Germline CDR1 SEHNR, CDR2 FQNEAQ (reference sequence). CDR3 protein: CASSLDPGGGPYEQYF. As DNA, the CDR3 is TGTGCCAGCAGCTTAGACCCGGGGGGGGGCCCCTACGAGCAGTACTTC.